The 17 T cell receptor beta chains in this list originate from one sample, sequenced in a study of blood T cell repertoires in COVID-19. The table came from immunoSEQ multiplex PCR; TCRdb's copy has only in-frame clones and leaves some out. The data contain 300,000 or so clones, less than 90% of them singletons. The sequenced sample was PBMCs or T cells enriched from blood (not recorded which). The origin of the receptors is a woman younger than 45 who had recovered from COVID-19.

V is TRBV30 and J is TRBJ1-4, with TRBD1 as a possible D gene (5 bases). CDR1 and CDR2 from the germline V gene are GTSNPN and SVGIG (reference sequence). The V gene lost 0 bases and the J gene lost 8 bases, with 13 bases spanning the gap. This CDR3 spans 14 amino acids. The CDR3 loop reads CAWSVLRQTEKLFF. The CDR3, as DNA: TGTGCCTGGAGTGTACTTCGACAGACCGAAAAACTGTTTTTT.

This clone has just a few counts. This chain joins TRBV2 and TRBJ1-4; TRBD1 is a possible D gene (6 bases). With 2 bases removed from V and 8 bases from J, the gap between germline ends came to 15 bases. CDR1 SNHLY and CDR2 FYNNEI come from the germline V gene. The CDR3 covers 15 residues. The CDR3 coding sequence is TGTGCCAGCAGTGAAAGAGGGTTCAGGGGCGAAAAACTGTTTTTT. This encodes CASSERGFRGEKLFF.

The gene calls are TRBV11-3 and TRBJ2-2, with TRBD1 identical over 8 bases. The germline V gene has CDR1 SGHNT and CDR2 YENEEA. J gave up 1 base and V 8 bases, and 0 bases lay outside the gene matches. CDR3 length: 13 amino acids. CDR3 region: CASGQGNTGELFF. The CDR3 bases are TGTGCCAGCGGACAGGGGAACACCGGGGAGCTGTTTTTT.

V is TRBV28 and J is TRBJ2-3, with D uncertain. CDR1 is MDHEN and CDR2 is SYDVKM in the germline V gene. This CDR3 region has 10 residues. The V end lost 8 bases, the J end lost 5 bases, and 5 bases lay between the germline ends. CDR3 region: CASLGDTQYF. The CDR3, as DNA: TGTGCCAGCCTCGGAGATACGCAGTATTTT.

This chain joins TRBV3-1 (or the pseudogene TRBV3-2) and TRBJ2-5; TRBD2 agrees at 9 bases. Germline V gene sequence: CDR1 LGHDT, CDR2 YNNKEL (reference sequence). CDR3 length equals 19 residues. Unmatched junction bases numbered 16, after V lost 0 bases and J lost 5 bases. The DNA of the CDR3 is TGTGCCAGCAGCCAAGATCAGGTTGTGGCTAGCGGGGAAAGGGAGACCCAGTACTTC. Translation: CASSQDQVVASGERETQYF.

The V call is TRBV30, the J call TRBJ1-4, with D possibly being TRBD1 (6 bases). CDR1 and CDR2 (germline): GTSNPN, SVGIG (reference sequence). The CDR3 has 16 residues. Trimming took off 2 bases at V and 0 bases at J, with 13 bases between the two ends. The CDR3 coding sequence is TGTGCCTGGAGTCCCAGGGGAACCGCAACTAATGAAAAACTGTTTTTT. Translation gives CAWSPRGTATNEKLFF.

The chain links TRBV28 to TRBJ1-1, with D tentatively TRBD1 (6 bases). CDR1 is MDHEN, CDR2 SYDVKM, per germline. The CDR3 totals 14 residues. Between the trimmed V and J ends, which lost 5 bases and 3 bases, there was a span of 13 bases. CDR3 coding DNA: TGTGCCAGCAGTGAAACAGGGACCGACACTGAAGCTTTCTTT. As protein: CASSETGTDTEAFF.

The CDR3 bases are TGTGCCAGCAGTAAGGACGGCGGGGGCACTGAAGCTTTCTTT. Its translation is CASSKDGGGTEAFF. The rearrangement joins TRBV11-3 to TRBJ1-1; tentatively, D is TRBD1 (5 bases). The CDR3 runs 14 residues. V lost 6 bases, J lost 4 bases, and 15 bases lay in between. Germline-derived CDR1 and CDR2 are SGHNT and YENEEA.

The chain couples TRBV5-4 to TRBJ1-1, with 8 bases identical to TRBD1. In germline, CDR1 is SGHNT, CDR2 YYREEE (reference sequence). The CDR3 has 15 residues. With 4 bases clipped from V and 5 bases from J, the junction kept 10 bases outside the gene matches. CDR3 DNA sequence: TGTGCCAGCAGCCCCAATCAGGGGGCGCGTACTGAAGCTTTCTTT. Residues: CASSPNQGARTEAFF.

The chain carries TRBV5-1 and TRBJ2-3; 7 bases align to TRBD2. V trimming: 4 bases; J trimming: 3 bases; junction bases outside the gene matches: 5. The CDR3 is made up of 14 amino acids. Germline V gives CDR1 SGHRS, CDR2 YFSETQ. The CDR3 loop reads CASSGGGGTDTQYF. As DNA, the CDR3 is TGCGCCAGCAGCGGCGGCGGGGGTACAGATACGCAGTATTTT.

The CDR3 sequence: CASRGQGATGELFF. The CDR3 region has the DNA TGCGCCAGCAGGGGACAGGGGGCCACCGGGGAGCTGTTTTTT. This rearrangement joins TRBV10-1 to TRBJ2-2, with 12 bases lining up with TRBD1. Germline CDR1 WNHNN, CDR2 SYGVQD (reference sequence). V lost 6 bases and J lost 4; bases outside the gene matches: 0. The CDR3 runs 14 residues.

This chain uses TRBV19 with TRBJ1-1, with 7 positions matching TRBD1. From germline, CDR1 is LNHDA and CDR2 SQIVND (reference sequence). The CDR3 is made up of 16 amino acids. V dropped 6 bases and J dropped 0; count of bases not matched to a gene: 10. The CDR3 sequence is CASSQSGTAMNTEAFF. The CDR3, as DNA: TGTGCCAGTAGCCAATCCGGGACAGCAATGAACACTGAAGCTTTCTTT.

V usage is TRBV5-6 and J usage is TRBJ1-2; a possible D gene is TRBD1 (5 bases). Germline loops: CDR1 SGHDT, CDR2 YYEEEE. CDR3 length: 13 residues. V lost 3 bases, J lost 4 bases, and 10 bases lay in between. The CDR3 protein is CASSSTDLYGYTF. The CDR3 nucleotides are TGTGCCAGCAGCTCGACAGACCTCTATGGCTACACCTTC.

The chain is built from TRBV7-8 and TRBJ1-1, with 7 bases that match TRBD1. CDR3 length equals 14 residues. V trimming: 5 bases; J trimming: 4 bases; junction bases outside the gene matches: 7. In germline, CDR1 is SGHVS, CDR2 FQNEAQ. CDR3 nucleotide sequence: TGTGCCAGCAGCCTACAGACAGGGTCCACTGAAGCTTTCTTT. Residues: CASSLQTGSTEAFF. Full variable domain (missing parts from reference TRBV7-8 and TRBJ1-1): GAGVSQSPRYKVAKRGQDVALRCDPISGHVSLFWYQQALGQGPEFLTYFQNEAQLDKSGLPSDRFFAERPEGSVSTLKIQRTQQEDSAVYLCASSLQTGSTEAFFGQGTRLTVV.

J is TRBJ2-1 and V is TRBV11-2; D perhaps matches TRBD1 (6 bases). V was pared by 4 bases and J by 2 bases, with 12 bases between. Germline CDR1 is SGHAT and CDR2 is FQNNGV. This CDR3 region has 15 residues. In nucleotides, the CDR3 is TGTGCCAGCAGCTATGGCGGACAGACCTACAATGAGCAGTTCTTC. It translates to CASSYGGQTYNEQFF.

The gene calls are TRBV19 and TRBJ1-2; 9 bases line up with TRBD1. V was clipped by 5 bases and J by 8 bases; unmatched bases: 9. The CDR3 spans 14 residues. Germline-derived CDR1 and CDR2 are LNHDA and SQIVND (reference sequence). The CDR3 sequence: CASSADRGRHGYTF. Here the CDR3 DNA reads TGTGCCAGTAGTGCTGACAGGGGGAGACACGGCTACACCTTC.

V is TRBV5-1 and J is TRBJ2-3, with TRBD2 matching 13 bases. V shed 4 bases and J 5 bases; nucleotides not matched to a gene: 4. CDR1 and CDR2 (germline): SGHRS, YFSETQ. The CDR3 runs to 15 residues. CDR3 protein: CASSPGLAGKDTQYF. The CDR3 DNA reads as TGCGCCAGCAGCCCGGGACTAGCGGGGAAAGATACGCAGTATTTT.